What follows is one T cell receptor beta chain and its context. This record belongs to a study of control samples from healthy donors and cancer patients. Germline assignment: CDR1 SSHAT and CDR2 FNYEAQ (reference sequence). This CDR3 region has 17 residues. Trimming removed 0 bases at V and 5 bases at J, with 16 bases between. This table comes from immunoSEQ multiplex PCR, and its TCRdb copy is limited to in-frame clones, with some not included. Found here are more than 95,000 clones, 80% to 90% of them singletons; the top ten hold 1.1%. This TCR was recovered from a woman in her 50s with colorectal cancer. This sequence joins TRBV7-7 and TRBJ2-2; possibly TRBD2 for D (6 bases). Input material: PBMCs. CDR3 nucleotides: TGTGCCAGCAGCTTAGCTTACGGGAGTTTCTCGACCGGGGAGCTGTTTTTT. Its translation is CASSLAYGSFSTGELFF.